Here is one TCR beta chain with its context. Its antigen remains unknown. The CDR3 length is 15 residues. V was shortened by 6 bases and J by 4 bases, with 18 bases between the two germline ends. Per germline, CDR1 MNHEY and CDR2 SMNVEV (reference sequence). The sample belongs to a study of T cell responses to AZD1222 COVID-19 vaccine. Findings and limits, study-wide: After two AZD1222 doses, spike-specific TCR breadth and depth rose versus day 0.

Profiling relied on immunoSEQ multiplex PCR, and the TCRdb table lists in-frame clones only, not all of them. The sample contains more than 60,000 clones, roughly 87% of which appear only once. This specimen consisted of peripheral blood, obtained on day 0 of AZD1222 vaccination. V and J are TRBV27 and TRBJ1-2; D gene unclear. The source is an adult in good health. CDR3 sequence: CASRPSGLVGYGYTF. In DNA form, the CDR3 reads TGTGCCAGCAGACCGTCAGGTTTAGTAGGCTATGGCTACACCTTC.